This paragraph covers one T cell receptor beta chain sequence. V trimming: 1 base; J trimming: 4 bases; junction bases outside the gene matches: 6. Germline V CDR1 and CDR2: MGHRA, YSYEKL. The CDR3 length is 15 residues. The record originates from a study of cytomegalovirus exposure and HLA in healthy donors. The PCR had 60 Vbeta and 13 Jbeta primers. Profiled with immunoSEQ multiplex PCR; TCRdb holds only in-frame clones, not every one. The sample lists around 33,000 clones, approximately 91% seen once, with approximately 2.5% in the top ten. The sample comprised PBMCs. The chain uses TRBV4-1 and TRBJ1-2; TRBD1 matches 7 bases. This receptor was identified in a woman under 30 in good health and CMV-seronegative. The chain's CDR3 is CASSQARQGSYGYTF. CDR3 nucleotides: TGCGCCAGCAGCCAAGCTAGACAGGGAAGCTATGGCTACACCTTC.